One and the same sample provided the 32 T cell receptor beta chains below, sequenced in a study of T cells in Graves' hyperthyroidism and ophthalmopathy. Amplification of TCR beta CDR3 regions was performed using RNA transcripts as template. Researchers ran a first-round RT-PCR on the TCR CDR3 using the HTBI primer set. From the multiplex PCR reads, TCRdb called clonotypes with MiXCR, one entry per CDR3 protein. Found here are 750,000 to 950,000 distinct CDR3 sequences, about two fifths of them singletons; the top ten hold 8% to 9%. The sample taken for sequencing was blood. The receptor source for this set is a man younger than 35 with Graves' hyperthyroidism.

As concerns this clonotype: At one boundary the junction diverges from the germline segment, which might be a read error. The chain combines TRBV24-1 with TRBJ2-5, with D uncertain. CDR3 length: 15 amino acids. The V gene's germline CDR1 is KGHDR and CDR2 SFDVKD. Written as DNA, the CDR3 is TGTGCCACCAGTGACCCTGGAACTGGGGAAGAGACCCAGTGCTTC. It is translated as CATSDPGTGEETQCF.

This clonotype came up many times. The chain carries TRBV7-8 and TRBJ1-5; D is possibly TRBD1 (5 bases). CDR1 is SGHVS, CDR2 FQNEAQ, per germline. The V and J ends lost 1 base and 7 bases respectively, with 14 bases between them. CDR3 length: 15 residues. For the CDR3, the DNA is TGTGCCAGCAGCTTAGGAGGAGGGGTAGGGCAGCCCCAGCATTTT. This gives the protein CASSLGGGVGQPQHF.

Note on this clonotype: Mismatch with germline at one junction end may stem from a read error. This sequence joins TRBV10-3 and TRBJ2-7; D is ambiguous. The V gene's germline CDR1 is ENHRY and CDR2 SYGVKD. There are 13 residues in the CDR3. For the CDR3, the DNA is TGTGCCAGCAGTCAGGACCACCGTGGTGAGCAGTACTTC. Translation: CASSQDHRGEQYF.

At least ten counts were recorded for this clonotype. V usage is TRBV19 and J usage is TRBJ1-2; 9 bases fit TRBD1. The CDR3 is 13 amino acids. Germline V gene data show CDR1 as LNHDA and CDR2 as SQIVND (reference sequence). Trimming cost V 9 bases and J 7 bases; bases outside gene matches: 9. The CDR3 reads CASSLGTGSGYTF. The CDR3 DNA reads TGTGCCAGCAGCCTCGGGACAGGGAGTGGCTACACCTTC.

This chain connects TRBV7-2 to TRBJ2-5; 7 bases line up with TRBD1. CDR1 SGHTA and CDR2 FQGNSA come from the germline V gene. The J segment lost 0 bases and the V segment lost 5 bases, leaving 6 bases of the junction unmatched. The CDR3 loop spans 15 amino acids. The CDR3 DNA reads TGTGCCAGCAGCCCTCAGACAGGGCACCAAGAGACCCAGTACTTC. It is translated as CASSPQTGHQETQYF.

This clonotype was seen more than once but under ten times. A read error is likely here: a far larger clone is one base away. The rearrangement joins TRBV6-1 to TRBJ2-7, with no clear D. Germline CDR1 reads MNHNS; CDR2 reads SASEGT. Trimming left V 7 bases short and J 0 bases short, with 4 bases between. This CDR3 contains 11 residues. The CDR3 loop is CASILSYEQYF. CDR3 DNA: TGTGCCAGCATCCTCTCCTACGAGCAGTACTTC.

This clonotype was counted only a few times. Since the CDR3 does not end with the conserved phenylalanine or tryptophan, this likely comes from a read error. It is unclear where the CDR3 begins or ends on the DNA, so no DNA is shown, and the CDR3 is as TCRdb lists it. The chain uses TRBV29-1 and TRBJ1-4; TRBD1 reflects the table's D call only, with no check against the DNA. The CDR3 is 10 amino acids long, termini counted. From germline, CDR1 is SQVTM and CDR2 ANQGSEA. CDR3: CSVEGGGGVV.

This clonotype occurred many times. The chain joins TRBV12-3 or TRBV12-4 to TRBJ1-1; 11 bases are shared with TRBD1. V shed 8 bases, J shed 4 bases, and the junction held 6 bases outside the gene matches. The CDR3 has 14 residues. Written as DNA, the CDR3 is TGTGCCAGCGGGACAGGGGGAAGGGGCACTGAAGCTTTCTTT. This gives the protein CASGTGGRGTEAFF.

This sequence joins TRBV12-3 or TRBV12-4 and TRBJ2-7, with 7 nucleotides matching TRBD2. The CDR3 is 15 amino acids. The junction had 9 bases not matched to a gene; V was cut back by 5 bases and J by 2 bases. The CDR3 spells CASSPGPGGAYEQYF. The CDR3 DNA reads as TGTGCCAGCAGTCCCGGACCGGGAGGTGCCTACGAGCAGTACTTC.

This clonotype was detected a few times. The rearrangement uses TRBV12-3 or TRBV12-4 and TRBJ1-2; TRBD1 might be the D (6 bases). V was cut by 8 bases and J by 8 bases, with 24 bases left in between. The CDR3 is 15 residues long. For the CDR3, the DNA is TGTGCCAGCTCAGTTTATCGAGACAGGCCAAGAGGCTACACCTTC. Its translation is CASSVYRDRPRGYTF.

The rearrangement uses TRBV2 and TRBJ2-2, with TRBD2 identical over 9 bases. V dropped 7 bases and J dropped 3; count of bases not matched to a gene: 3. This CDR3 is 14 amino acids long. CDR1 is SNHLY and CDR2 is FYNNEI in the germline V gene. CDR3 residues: CASTSGADTGELFF. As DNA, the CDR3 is TGTGCCAGCACTAGCGGGGCTGACACCGGGGAGCTGTTTTTT.

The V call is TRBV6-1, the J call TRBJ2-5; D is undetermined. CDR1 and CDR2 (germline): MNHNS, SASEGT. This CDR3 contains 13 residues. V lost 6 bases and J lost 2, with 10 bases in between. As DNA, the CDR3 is TGTGCCAGCAGGCAAGAACAGCAAGAGACCCAGTACTTC. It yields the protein CASRQEQQETQYF.

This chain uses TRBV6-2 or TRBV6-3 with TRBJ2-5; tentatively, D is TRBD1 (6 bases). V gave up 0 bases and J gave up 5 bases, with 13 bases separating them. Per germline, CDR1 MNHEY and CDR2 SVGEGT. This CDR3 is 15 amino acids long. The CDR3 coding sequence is TGTGCCAGCAGTTACTCAGCGGCCCAGGGGGAGACCCAGTACTTC. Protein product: CASSYSAAQGETQYF.

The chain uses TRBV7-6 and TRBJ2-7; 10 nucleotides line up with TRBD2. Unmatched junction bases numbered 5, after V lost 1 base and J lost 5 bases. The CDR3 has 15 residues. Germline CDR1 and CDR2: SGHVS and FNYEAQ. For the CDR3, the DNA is TGTGCCAGCAGCTTAGAAGCGGGGGGGCCTAACGAGCAGTACTTC. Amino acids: CASSLEAGGPNEQYF.

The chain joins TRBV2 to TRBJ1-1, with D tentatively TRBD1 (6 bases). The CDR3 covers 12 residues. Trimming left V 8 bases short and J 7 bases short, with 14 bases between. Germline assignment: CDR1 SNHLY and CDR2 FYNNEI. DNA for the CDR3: TGTGCCAGCGTTATGGGGGCCGGTGAAGCTTTCTTT. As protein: CASVMGAGEAFF.

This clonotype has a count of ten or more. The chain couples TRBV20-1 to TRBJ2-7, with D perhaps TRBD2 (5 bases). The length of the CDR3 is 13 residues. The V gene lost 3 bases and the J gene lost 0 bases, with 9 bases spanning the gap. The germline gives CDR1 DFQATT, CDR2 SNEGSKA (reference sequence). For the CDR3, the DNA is TGCAGTGCTAGGGACTCGAGCTCCTACGAGCAGTACTTC. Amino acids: CSARDSSSYEQYF.

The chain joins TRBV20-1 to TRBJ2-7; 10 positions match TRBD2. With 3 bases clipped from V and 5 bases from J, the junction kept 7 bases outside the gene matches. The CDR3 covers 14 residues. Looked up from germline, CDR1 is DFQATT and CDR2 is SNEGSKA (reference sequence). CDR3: CSASPLAGAHEQYF. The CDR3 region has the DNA TGCAGTGCTAGTCCGCTAGCGGGAGCCCACGAGCAGTACTTC.

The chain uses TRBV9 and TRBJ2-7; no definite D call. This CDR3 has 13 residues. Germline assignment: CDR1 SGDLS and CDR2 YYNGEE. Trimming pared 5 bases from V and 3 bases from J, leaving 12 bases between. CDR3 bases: TGTGCCAGCAGAACTTCTTTGGGCTACGAGCAGTACTTC. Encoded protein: CASRTSLGYEQYF.

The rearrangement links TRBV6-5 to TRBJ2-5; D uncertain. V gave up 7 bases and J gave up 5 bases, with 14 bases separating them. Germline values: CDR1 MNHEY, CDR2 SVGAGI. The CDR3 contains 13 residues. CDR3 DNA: TGTGCCAGCAATATGGGAATAGATGAGACCCAGTACTTC. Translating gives CASNMGIDETQYF.

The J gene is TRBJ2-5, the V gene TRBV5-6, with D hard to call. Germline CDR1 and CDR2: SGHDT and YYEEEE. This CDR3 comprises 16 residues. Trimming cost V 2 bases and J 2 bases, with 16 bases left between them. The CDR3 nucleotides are TGTGCCAGCAGCTTCTTTCGTCGGCAGGAGCAAGAGACCCAGTACTTC. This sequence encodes CASSFFRRQEQETQYF. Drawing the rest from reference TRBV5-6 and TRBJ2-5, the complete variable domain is DAGVTQSPTHLIKTRGQQVTLRCSPKSGHDTVSWYQQALGQGPQFIFQYYEEEERQRGNFPDRFSGHQFPNYSSELNVNALLLGDSALYLCASSFFRRQEQETQYFGPGTRLLVL.

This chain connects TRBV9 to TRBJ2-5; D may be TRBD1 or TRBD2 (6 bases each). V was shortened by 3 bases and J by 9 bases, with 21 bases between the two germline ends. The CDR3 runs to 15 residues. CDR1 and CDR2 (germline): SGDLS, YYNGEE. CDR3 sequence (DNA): TGTGCCAGCAGCGCTAGGGGGGACCATAGGCAGCCCCAGTACTTC. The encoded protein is CASSARGDHRQPQYF.

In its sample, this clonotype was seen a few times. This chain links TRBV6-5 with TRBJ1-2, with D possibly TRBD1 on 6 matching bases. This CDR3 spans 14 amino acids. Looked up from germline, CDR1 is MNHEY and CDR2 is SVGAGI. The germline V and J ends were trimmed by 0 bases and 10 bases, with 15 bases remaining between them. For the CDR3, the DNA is TGTGCCAGCAGTTACTCGTTCACAGGGACCGACTACACCTTC. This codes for CASSYSFTGTDYTF.

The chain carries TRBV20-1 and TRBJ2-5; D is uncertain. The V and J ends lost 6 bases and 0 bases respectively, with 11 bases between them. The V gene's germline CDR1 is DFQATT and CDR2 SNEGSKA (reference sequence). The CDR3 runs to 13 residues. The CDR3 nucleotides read TGCAGTGCCACTGGACCGTACCAAGAGACCCAGTACTTC. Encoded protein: CSATGPYQETQYF.

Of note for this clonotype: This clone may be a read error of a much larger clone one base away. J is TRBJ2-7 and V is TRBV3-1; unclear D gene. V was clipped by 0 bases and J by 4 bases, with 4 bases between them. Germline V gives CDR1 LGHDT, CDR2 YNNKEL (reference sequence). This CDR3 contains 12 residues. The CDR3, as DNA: TGTGCCAGCAGCCAAGACAAATACGAGCAGTACTTC. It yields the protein CASSQDKYEQYF.

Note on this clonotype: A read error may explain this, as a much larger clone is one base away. CDR3: CASSEGLTVHEQYF. CDR3 DNA sequence: TGTGCCAGCAGTGAGGGATTGACAGTCCACGAGCAGTACTTC. This chain connects TRBV2 to TRBJ2-7; tentative D call: TRBD1 (5 bases). The CDR3 extends over 14 amino acids. Trimming removed 3 bases at V and 5 bases at J, with 14 bases between. The germline V gene has CDR1 SNHLY and CDR2 FYNNEI.

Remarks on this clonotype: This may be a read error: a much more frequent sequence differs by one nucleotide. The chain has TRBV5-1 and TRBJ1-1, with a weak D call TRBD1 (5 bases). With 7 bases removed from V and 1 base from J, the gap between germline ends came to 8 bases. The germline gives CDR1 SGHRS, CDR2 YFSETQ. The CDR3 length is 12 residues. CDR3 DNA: TGCGCCAGCTGGGACGGGAACACTGAAGCTTTCTTT. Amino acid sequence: CASWDGNTEAFF.

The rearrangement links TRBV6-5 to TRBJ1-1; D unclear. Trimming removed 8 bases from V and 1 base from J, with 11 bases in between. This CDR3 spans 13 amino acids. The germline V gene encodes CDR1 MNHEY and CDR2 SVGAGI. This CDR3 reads CASRKQKNTEAFF. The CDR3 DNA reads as TGTGCCAGCCGGAAACAGAAGAACACTGAAGCTTTCTTT.

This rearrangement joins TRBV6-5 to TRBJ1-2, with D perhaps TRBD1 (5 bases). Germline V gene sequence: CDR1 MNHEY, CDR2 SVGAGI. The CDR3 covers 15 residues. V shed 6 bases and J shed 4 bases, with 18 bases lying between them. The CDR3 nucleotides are TGTGCCAGCAGAATGGACAAGATGGTGGCCTATGGCTACACCTTC. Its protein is CASRMDKMVAYGYTF.

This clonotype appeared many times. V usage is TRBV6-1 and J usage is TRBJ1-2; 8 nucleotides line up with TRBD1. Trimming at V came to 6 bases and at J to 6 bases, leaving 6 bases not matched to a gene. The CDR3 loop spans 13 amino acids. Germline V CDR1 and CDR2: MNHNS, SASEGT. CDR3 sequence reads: CASRADREDGYTF. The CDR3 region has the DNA TGTGCCAGCAGGGCGGACAGGGAGGATGGCTACACCTTC.

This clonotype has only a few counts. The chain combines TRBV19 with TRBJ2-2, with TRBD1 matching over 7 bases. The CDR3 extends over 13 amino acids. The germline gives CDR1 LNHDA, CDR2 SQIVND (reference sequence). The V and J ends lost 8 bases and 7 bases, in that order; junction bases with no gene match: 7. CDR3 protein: CASGDRVHGELFF. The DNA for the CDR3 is TGTGCCAGTGGAGACAGGGTCCACGGGGAGCTGTTTTTT.

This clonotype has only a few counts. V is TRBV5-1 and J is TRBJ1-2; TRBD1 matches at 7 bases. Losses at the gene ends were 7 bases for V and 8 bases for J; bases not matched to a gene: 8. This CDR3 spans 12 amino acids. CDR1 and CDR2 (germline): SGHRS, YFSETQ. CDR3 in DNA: TGCGCCAGCCGACAGGGTCTGGACGGCTACACCTTC. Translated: CASRQGLDGYTF.

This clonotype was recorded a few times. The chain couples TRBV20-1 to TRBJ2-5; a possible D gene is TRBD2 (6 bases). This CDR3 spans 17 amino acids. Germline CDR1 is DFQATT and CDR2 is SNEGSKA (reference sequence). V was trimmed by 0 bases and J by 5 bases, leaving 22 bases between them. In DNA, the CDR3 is TGCAGTGCTAGAGATCTTACGGGGGATGGGGGATTGGAGACCCAGTACTTC. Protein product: CSARDLTGDGGLETQYF.